Listed below are T cell receptor beta chains from one sample, sequenced in a study of T-cell reconstitution after alpha-beta-depleted transplantation in children. TCRdb re-called the PCR reads through MiXCR, storing one row per CDR3 protein. The sample holds roughly 500,000 distinct CDR3 sequences, 30% to 35% seen once. Specimen: PBMCs from the stem cell graft donor, collected from the stem cell graft. These receptors were collected from a human donor who donated a stem cell graft to a child with aplastic anemia. Both conserved end residues are part of each CDR3. The order of the fields is J gene, D gene, V gene, clone size, CDR3 DNA, CDR3 protein. The D gene is left open where the match is weak. Expanded clones are given a class, and other clones once, few, many or no size at all.

j_gene: TRBJ2-2
d_gene: TRBD1
v_gene: TRBV29-1
abundance: .
CDR3nt: TGCAGCGTGGCAGACAGGGGGCGCGGCACCGGGGAGCTGTTTTTT
CDR3aa: CSVADRGRGTGELFF

j_gene: TRBJ2-3
d_gene: TRBD2
v_gene: TRBV6-1
abundance: .
CDR3nt: TGTGCCAGCTCAGCGGGAGGGGTGGTAGATACGCAGTATTTT
CDR3aa: CASSAGGVVDTQYF

j_gene: TRBJ2-7
d_gene: .
v_gene: TRBV3-1
abundance: .
CDR3nt: TGTGCCAGCAGCCAAGATTGGGGGCGCCCCTACGAGCAGTACTTC
CDR3aa: CASSQDWGRPYEQYF

j_gene: TRBJ2-1
d_gene: TRBD2
v_gene: TRBV7-2
abundance: few
CDR3nt: TGTGCCAGCAGCCTGGGACTAGCGGGAGTTTTGGATGAGCAGTTCTTC
CDR3aa: CASSLGLAGVLDEQFF

j_gene: TRBJ1-2
d_gene: .
v_gene: TRBV24-1
abundance: .
CDR3nt: TGTGCCACCAGTGAGTCAGGGCTTGGCTACACCTTC
CDR3aa: CATSESGLGYTF

j_gene: TRBJ2-2
d_gene: TRBD2
v_gene: TRBV11-1
abundance: .
CDR3nt: TGTGCCAGCAGCTGGACTAGCGGGTCCACCGGGGAGCTGTTTTTT
CDR3aa: CASSWTSGSTGELFF

j_gene: TRBJ2-7
d_gene: TRBD2
v_gene: TRBV6-1
abundance: few
CDR3nt: TGTGCCAGCAGTGAAGAGGTTGTTGGGGGGGTCAGGTACGAGCAGTACTTC
CDR3aa: CASSEEVVGGVRYEQYF

j_gene: TRBJ1-1
d_gene: .
v_gene: TRBV5-1
abundance: .
CDR3nt: TGCGCCAGCAGCTTGGAAGTGATGAACACTGAAGCTTTCTTT
CDR3aa: CASSLEVMNTEAFF

j_gene: TRBJ2-2
d_gene: .
v_gene: TRBV30
abundance: few
CDR3nt: TGTGCCTGGAGTGTAGGGAGGACAGACACCGGGGAGCTGTTTTTT
CDR3aa: CAWSVGRTDTGELFF

j_gene: TRBJ2-1
d_gene: .
v_gene: TRBV5-1
abundance: .
CDR3nt: TGCGCCAGCAGCCCCTCGGGAGCGGTATCCTACAATGAGCAGTTCTTC
CDR3aa: CASSPSGAVSYNEQFF

j_gene: TRBJ1-1
d_gene: .
v_gene: TRBV7-8
abundance: .
CDR3nt: TGTGCCAGCAGCTCCATCGCAAACACTGAAGCTTTCTTT
CDR3aa: CASSSIANTEAFF

j_gene: TRBJ1-2
d_gene: TRBD1
v_gene: TRBV10-3
abundance: .
CDR3nt: TGTGCCATCAGTGAGGTTAAAGGGACAGCCTATGGCTACACCTTC
CDR3aa: CAISEVKGTAYGYTF

j_gene: TRBJ2-7
d_gene: .
v_gene: TRBV12-3/TRBV12-4
abundance: .
CDR3nt: TGTGCCAGCGGAGACGCTAGCGCCCCGTCCTACGAGCAGTACTTC
CDR3aa: CASGDASAPSYEQYF

j_gene: TRBJ2-1
d_gene: TRBD2
v_gene: TRBV12-5
abundance: .
CDR3nt: TGTGCTAGTGGTCCGAAGCTGGGGGTAGCGGAGGGACTATCCCACAATGAGCAGTTCTTC
CDR3aa: CASGPKLGVAEGLSHNEQFF

j_gene: TRBJ2-1
d_gene: TRBD1
v_gene: TRBV9
abundance: .
CDR3nt: TGTGCCAGCAGCGTAGGAGGACAGGGTTGGCATGAGCAGTTCTTC
CDR3aa: CASSVGGQGWHEQFF

j_gene: TRBJ1-5
d_gene: .
v_gene: TRBV18
abundance: .
CDR3nt: TGTGCCAGCTCACCCAACGGGGCCGGGGGCAATCAGCCCCAGCATTTT
CDR3aa: CASSPNGAGGNQPQHF

j_gene: TRBJ2-5
d_gene: TRBD2
v_gene: TRBV6-5
abundance: .
CDR3nt: TGTGCCAGCAGTTACTTTTGGGGCGGGGGAGGACAAGAGACCCAGTACTTC
CDR3aa: CASSYFWGGGGQETQYF

j_gene: TRBJ2-2
d_gene: .
v_gene: TRBV24-1
abundance: .
CDR3nt: TGTGCCACCAGGCCCGGCAGTACCGGGGAGCTGTTTTTT
CDR3aa: CATRPGSTGELFF

j_gene: TRBJ2-7
d_gene: .
v_gene: TRBV12-3/TRBV12-4
abundance: few
CDR3nt: TGTGCCAGCAGCCGAGCACTGGACCTTTCCTACGAGCAGTACTTC
CDR3aa: CASSRALDLSYEQYF

j_gene: TRBJ1-6
d_gene: .
v_gene: TRBV18
abundance: few
CDR3nt: TGTGCCAGCTCACCTGGCCAGGGGACTAATTCACCCCTCCACTTT
CDR3aa: CASSPGQGTNSPLHF

j_gene: TRBJ1-1
d_gene: .
v_gene: TRBV15
abundance: few
CDR3nt: TGTGCCACCAGCAATCGGAACACTGAAGCTTTCTTT
CDR3aa: CATSNRNTEAFF

j_gene: TRBJ1-2
d_gene: .
v_gene: TRBV28
abundance: .
CDR3nt: TGTGCCAGCAGCCTGTTCCCAGGGGCAACATTTGGCTACACCTTC
CDR3aa: CASSLFPGATFGYTF

j_gene: TRBJ2-7
d_gene: TRBD2
v_gene: TRBV7-2
abundance: .
CDR3nt: TGTGCCAGCAGCTTAAGGGGCGGGAGGGATTACGAGCAGTACTTC
CDR3aa: CASSLRGGRDYEQYF

j_gene: TRBJ2-1
d_gene: .
v_gene: TRBV4-3
abundance: .
CDR3nt: TGCGCCAGCAGCCAAGAAAGGTGGAACAATGAGCAGTTCTTC
CDR3aa: CASSQERWNNEQFF

j_gene: TRBJ1-1
d_gene: TRBD1
v_gene: TRBV12-3/TRBV12-4
abundance: few
CDR3nt: TGTGCCAGCAGGGACAGGGTACAAGCTTTCTTT
CDR3aa: CASRDRVQAFF

j_gene: TRBJ1-3
d_gene: .
v_gene: TRBV5-1
abundance: few
CDR3nt: TGCGCCAGCAGCGGAGACGGGGGGGCAAGAAACACCATATATTTT
CDR3aa: CASSGDGGARNTIYF

j_gene: TRBJ2-1
d_gene: .
v_gene: TRBV11-3
abundance: .
CDR3nt: TGTGCCAGCAGCTTAACTAGAGGGAACAATGAGCAGTTCTTC
CDR3aa: CASSLTRGNNEQFF

j_gene: TRBJ2-1
d_gene: TRBD2
v_gene: TRBV20-1
abundance: once
CDR3nt: TGCAGTGCCGAAAAGGGACTAGCGGGAGGGGTGAATATACGGCAGTTCTTC
CDR3aa: CSAEKGLAGGVNIRQFF

j_gene: TRBJ1-3
d_gene: .
v_gene: TRBV12-3/TRBV12-4
abundance: .
CDR3nt: TGTGCCAGCAAAGATAGGCGAGTCGCGTCTGGAAACACCATATATTTT
CDR3aa: CASKDRRVASGNTIYF

j_gene: TRBJ2-2
d_gene: TRBD1
v_gene: TRBV7-2
abundance: .
CDR3nt: TGTGCCAGCAGTTGGACAGGGGGCTGGACCGGGGAGCTGTTTTTT
CDR3aa: CASSWTGGWTGELFF

j_gene: TRBJ1-1
d_gene: .
v_gene: TRBV7-2
abundance: .
CDR3nt: TGTGCCAGCAGCTTAGCAGATCTGAACACTGAAGCTTTCTTT
CDR3aa: CASSLADLNTEAFF

j_gene: TRBJ1-1
d_gene: TRBD1
v_gene: TRBV6-1
abundance: few
CDR3nt: TGTGCCAGCAGACTCCAGGGACAGGGATTTACTGAAGCTTTCTTT
CDR3aa: CASRLQGQGFTEAFF

j_gene: TRBJ1-1
d_gene: .
v_gene: TRBV7-8
abundance: few
CDR3nt: TGTGCCAGCAGCTTACAGACCCTCGGGAGAACTGAAGCTTTCTTT
CDR3aa: CASSLQTLGRTEAFF

j_gene: TRBJ2-2
d_gene: TRBD1
v_gene: TRBV27
abundance: few
CDR3nt: TGTGCCAGCAATATACAGGGGACCGGGGAGCTGTTTTTT
CDR3aa: CASNIQGTGELFF

j_gene: TRBJ1-4
d_gene: TRBD1
v_gene: TRBV7-2
abundance: .
CDR3nt: TGTGCCAGCAGCTCCCGGACAGGGGGCGTTGAAAAACTGTTTTTT
CDR3aa: CASSSRTGGVEKLFF